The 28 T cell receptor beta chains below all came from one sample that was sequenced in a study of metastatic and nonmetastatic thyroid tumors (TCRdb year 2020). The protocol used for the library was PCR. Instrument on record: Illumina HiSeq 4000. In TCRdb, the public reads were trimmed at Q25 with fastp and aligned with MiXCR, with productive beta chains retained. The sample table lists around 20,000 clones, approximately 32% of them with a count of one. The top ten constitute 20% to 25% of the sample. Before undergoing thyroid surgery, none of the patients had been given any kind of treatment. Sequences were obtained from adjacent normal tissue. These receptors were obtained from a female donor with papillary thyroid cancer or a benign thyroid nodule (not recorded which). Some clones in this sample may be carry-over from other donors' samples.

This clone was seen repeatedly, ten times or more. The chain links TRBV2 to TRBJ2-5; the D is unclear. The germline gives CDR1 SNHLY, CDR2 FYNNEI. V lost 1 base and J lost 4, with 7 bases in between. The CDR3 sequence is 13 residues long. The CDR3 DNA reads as TGTGCCAGCAGTGAAGTGCTCTCAGAGACCCAGTACTTC. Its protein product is CASSEVLSETQYF.

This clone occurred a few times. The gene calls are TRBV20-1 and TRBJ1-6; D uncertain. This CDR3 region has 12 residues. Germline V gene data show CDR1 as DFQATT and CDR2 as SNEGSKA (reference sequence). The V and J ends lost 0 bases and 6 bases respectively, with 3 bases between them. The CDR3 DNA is TGCAGTGCTAGAGATGGTAATTCACCCCTCCACTTT. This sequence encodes CSARDGNSPLHF.

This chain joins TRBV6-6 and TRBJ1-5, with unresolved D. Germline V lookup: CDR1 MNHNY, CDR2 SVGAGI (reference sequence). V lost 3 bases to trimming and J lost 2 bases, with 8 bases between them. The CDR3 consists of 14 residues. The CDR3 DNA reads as TGTGCCAGCAGTTATATGGGAGGCAATCAGCCCCAGCATTTT. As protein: CASSYMGGNQPQHF.

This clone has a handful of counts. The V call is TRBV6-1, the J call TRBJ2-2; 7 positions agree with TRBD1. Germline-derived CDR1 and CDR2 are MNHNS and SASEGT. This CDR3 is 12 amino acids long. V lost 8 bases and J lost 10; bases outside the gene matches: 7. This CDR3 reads CASSKGAQELFF. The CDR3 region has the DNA TGTGCCAGCTCTAAGGGGGCGCAGGAGCTGTTTTTT.

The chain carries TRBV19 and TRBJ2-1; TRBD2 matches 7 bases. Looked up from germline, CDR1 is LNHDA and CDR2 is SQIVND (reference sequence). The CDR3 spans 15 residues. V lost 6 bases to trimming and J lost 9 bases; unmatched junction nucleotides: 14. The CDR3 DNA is TGTGCCAGTAGGGTTTGGTCGGGGGGAGATTTTGAGCAGTTCTTC. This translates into CASRVWSGGDFEQFF. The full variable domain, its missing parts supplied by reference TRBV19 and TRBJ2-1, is DGGITQSPKYLFRKEGQNVTLSCEQNLNHDAMYWYRQDPGQGLRLIYYSQIVNDFQKGDIAEGYSVSREKKESFPLTVTSAQKNPTAFYLCASRVWSGGDFEQFFGPGTRLTVL.

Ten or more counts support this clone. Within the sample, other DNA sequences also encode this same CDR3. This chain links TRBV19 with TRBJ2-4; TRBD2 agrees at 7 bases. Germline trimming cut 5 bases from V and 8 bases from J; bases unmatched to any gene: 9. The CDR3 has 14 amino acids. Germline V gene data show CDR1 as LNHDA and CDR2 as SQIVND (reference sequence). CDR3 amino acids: CASSGAGGSDIQYF. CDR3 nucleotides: TGTGCCAGTAGTGGGGCCGGGGGGTCTGACATTCAGTACTTC.

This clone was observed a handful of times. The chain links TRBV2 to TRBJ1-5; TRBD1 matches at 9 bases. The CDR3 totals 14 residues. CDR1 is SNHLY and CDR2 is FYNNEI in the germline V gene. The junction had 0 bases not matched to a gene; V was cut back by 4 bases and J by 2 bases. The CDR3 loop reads CASSGDRGNQPQHF. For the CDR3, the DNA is TGTGCCAGCAGTGGGGACAGGGGCAATCAGCCCCAGCATTTT.

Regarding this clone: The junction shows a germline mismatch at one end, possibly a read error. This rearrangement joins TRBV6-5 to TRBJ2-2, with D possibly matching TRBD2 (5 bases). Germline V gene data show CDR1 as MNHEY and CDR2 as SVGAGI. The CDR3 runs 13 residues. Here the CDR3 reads CASSYSRTGDLFF. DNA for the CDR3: TGTGCCAGCAGTTACTCAAGAACCGGGGATCTGTTTTTT.

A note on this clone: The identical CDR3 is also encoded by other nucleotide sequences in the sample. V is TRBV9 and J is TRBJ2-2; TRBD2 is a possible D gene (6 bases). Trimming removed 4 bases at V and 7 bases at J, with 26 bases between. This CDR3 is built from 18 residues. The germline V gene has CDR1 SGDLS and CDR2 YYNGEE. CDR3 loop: CASSSNRLGRGGIGELFF. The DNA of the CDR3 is TGTGCCAGCAGCTCGAATCGTTTGGGGCGGGGCGGCATCGGGGAGCTGTTTTTT.

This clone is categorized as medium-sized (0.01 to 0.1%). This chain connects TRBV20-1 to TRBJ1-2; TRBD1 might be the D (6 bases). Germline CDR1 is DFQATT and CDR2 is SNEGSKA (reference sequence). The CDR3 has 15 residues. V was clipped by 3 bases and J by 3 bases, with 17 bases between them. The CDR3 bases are TGCAGTGCTAGTGGGTTTACAGGGTCGGACTATGGCTACACCTTC. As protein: CSASGFTGSDYGYTF.

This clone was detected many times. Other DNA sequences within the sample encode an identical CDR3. The CDR3 spells CASGIAVGQSYQPQHF. Here the CDR3 DNA reads TGTGCTAGTGGTATAGCCGTGGGACAGAGTTATCAGCCCCAGCATTTT. This chain uses TRBV12-5 with TRBJ1-5; 7 nucleotides align to TRBD1. The germline V gene has CDR1 LGHNT and CDR2 FRNRAP. The CDR3 loop spans 16 amino acids. With V trimmed by 5 bases and J by 5 bases, 12 bases remained unmatched.

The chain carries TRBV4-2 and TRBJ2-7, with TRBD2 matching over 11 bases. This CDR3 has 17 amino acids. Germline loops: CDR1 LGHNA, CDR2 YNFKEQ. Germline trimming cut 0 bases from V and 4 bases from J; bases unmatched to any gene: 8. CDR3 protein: CASSQEDSGRALYEQYF. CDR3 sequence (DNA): TGTGCCAGCAGCCAAGAGGATAGCGGGAGGGCTTTGTACGAGCAGTACTTC.

The CDR3 nucleotides are TGTGCCAGCAGGTTTCGACAGGTGGCTGGGGAGCTGTTTTTT. It translates to CASRFRQVAGELFF. The rearrangement uses TRBV12-3 or TRBV12-4 and TRBJ2-2; D may be TRBD1 (6 bases). The V and J ends lost 6 bases and 8 bases respectively, with 16 bases between them. The CDR3 is made up of 14 amino acids.

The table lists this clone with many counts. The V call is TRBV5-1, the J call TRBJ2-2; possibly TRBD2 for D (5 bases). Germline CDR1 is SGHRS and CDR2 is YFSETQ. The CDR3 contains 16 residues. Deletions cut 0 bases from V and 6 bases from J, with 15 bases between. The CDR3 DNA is TGCGCCAGCAGCTTGGCCGGGGTTTTGGTCGCCGGGGAGCTGTTTTTT. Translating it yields CASSLAGVLVAGELFF.

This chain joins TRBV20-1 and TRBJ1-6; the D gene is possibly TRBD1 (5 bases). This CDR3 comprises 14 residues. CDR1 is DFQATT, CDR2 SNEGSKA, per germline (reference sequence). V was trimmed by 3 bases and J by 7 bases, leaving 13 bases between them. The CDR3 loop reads CSASMAQVNSPLHF. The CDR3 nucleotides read TGCAGTGCTAGTATGGCACAGGTGAATTCACCCCTCCACTTT.

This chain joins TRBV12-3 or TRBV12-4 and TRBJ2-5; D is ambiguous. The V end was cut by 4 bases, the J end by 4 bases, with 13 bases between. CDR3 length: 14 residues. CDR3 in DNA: TGTGCCAGCAGTTCCCCTCCGTCGTCAGAGACCCAGTACTTC. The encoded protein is CASSSPPSSETQYF.

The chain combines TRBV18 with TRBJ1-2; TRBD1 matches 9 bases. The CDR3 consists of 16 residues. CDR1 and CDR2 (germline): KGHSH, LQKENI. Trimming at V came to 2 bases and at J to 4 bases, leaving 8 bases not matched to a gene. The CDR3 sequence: CASSPAGTGSSYGYTF. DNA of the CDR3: TGTGCCAGCTCACCAGCCGGGACAGGGTCAAGCTATGGCTACACCTTC.

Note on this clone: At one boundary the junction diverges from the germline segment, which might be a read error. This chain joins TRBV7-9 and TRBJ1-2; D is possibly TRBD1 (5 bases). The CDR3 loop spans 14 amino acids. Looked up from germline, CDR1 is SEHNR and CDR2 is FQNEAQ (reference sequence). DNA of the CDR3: TGTGCCAACAGCTTGCCACAGGCGGGGGACGGCTACACCTTC. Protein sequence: CANSLPQAGDGYTF.

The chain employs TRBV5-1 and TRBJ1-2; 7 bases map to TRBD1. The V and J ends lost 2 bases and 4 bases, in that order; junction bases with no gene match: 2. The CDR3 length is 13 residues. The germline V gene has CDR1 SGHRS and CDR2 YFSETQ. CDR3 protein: CASSLGDSYGYTF. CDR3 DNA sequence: TGCGCCAGCAGCTTAGGGGACAGCTATGGCTACACCTTC.

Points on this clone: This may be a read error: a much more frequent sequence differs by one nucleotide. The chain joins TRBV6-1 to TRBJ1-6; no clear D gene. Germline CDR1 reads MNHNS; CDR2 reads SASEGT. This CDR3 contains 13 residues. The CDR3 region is CTSSEDELKALHF. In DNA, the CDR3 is TGTACCAGCAGTGAAGACGAGCTCAAGGCCCTCCACTTT.

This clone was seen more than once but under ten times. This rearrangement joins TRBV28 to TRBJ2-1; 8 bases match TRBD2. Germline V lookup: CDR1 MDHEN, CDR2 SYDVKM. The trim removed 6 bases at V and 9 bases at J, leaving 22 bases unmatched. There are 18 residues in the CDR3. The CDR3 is CASSPKSELADPRSEQFF. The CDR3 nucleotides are TGTGCCAGCAGCCCAAAATCCGAACTAGCGGACCCCCGGAGTGAGCAGTTCTTC.

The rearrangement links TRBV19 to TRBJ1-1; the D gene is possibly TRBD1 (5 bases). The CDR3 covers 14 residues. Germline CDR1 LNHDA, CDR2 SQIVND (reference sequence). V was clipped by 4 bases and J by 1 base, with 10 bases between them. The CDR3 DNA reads TGTGCCAGTAGTACCACGACAGAGAACACTGAAGCTTTCTTT. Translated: CASSTTTENTEAFF.

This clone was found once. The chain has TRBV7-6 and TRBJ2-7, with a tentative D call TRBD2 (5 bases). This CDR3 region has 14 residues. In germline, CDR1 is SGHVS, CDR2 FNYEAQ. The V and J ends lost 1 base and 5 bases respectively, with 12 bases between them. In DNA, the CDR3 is TGTGCCAGCAGCTTAGATCTCGGAGGAAACGAGCAGTACTTC. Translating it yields CASSLDLGGNEQYF. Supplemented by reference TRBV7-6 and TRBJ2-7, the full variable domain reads GAGVSQSPRYKVTKRGQDVALRCDPISGHVSLYWYRQALGQGPEFLTYFNYEAQQDKSGLPNDRFSAERPEGSISTLTIQRTEQRDSAMYRCASSLDLGGNEQYFGPGTRLTVT.

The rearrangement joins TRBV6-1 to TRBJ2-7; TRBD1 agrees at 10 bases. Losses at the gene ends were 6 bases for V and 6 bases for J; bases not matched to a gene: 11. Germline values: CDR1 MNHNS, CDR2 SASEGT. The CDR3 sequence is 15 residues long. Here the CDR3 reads CASSQRQGATSEQYF. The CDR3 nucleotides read TGTGCCAGCAGCCAACGACAGGGGGCAACGAGCGAGCAGTACTTC.

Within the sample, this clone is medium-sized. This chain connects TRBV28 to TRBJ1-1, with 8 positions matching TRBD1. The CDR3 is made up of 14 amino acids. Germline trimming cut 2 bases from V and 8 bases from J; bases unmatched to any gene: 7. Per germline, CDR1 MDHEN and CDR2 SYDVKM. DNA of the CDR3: TGTGCCAGCAGTTTACGCGGACAGGGTCGAGAAGCTTTCTTT. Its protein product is CASSLRGQGREAFF.

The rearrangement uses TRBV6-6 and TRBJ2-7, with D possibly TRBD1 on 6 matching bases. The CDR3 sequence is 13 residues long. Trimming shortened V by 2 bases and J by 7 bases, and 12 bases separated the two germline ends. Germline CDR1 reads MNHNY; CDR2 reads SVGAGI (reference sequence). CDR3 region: CASSYHRVGEQYF. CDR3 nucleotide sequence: TGTGCCAGCAGTTACCACAGGGTTGGAGAGCAGTACTTC.

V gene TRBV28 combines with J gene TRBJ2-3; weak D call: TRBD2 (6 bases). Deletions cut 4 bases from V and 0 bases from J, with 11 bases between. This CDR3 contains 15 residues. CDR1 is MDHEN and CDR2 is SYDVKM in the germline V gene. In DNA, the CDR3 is TGTGCCAGCAGTTCGGGACTTACTAGCACAGATACGCAGTATTTT. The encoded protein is CASSSGLTSTDTQYF.

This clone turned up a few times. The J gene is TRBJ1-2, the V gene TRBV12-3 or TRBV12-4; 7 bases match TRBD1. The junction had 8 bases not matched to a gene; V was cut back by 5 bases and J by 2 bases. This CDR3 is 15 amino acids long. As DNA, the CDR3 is TGTGCCAGCAGTCCCCGACAGGGCACGAACTATGGCTACACCTTC. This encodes CASSPRQGTNYGYTF.